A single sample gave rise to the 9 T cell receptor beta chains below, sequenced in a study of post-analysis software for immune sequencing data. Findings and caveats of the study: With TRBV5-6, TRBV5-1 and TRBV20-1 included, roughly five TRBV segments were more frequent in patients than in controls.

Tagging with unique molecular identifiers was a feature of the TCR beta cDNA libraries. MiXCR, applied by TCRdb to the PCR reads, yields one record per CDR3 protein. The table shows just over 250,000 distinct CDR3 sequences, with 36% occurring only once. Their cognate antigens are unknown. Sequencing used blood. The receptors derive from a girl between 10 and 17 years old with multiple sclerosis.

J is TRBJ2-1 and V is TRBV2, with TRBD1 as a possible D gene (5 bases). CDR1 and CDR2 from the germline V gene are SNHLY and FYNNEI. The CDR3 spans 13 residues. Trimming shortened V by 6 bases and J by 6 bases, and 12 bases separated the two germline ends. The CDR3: CASSRQLLNEQFF. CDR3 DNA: TGTGCCAGCAGCAGACAGCTACTCAATGAGCAGTTCTTC.

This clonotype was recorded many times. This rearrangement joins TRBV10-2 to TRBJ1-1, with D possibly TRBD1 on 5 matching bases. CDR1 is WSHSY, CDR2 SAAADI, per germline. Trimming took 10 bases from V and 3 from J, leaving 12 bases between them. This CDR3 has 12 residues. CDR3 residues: CATRTGDTEAFF. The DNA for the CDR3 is TGCGCCACCAGGACGGGGGACACTGAAGCTTTCTTT.

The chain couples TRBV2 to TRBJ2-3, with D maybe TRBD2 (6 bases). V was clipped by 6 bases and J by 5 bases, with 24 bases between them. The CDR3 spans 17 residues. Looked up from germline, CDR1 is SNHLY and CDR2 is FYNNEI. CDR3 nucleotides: TGTGCCAGCAGAACCCAACTAGCAGGAGAGGGCTTAGATACGCAGTATTTT. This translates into CASRTQLAGEGLDTQYF.

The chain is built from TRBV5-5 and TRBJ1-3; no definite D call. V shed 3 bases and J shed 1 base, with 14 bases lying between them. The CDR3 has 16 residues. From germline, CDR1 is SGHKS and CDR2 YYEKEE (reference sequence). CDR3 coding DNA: TGTGCCAGCAGCTCCGGGTCCCTTCTATCTGGAAACACCATATATTTT. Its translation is CASSSGSLLSGNTIYF. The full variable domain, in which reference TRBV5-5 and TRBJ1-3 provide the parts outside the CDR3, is DAGVTQSPTHLIKTRGQQVTLRCSPISGHKSVSWYQQVLGQGPQFIFQYYEKEERGRGNFPDRFSARQFPNYSSELNVNALLLGDSALYLCASSSGSLLSGNTIYFGEGSWLTVV.

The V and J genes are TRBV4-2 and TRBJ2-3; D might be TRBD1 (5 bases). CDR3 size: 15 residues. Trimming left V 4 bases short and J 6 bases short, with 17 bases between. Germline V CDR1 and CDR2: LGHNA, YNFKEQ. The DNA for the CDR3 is TGTGCCAGCAGCCCCAGCGCAGGGATCGCGGATACGCAGTATTTT. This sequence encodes CASSPSAGIADTQYF.

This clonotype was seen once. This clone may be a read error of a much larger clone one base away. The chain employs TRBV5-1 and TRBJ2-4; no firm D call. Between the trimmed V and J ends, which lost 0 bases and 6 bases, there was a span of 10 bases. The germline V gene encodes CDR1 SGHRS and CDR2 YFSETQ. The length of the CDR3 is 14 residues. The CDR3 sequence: CASSLGSRRNIQYF. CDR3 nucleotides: TGCGCCAGCAGCTTGGGAAGCAGGAGAAACATTCAGTACTTC.

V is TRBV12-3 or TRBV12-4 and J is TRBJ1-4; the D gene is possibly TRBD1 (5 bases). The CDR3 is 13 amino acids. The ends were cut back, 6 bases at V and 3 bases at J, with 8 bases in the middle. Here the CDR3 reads CASREGANEKLFF. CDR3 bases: TGTGCCAGCAGGGAAGGGGCTAATGAAAAACTGTTTTTT.

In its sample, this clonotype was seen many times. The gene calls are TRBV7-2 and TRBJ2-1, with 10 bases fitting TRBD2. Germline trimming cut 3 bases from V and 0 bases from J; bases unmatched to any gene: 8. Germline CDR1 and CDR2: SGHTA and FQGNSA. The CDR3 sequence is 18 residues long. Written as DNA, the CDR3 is TGTGCCAGCAGCTTCGTTACTAGCGGGGTTTTCTCCTACAATGAGCAGTTCTTC. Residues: CASSFVTSGVFSYNEQFF.

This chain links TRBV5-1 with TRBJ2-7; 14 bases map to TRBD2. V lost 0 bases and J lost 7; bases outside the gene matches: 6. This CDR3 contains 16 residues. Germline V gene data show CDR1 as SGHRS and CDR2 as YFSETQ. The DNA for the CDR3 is TGCGCCAGCAGCTTGGAGGGACTAGCGGGGGCGCATGAGCAGTACTTC. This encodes CASSLEGLAGAHEQYF.